This note documents a single T cell receptor (beta chain) sequence. No antigen is known for it. The input lacks base qualities; no much larger clone sits a single base away. This sample is drawn from a study of T cell responses to AZD1222 COVID-19 vaccine (dated by TCRdb to the early 2020s). About the study as a whole: TCR sequencing covered roughly 230 trial participants: 207 given two doses of AZD1222 and 26 given two doses of MenACWY control vaccine. Trial participants were enrolled by age into 18-55, 56-69 and 70-plus year subgroups, with approximately 150, 30 and 60 TCR-sequenced participants respectively.

Taken from cysteine to phenylalanine, the CDR3 has 15 residues. This entry keeps only the CDR3 DNA: 45 bases, framed from base 1. CDR1 and CDR2 were assigned from the germline V gene as SNHLY and FYNNEI. V gives up 4 bases and J gives up 4 bases, and the segment between their germline ends measures 14 bases. The sample's time point, from its label and the paper: about 28 days (+/-7) after the second vaccine dose. Because spike-specific TCR depth and breadth did not differ between the two schedules, AZD1222 recipients who got a second dose at roughly 4 weeks were pooled with those who got a second dose at roughly 12 weeks. Vaccinee samples came from UK trials COV001 and COV002, including a single-blind randomized controlled phase 2/3 trial of AZD1222 (ChAdOx1 nCoV-19) in healthy adults. For TCRbeta chain sequencing, PBMC samples from trial participants were taken at day 0 and at day 28 after the second dose.

The CDR3 regions of human TCRbeta chains were analyzed by immunosequencing. Under the source paper's analysis protocol: TCRs in the repertoires were compared against a reference library of SARS-CoV-2-specific TCRs that had been generated with the MIRA antigen-specificity platform. Breadth was defined as the fraction of unique TCRs that were SARS-CoV-2-associated, and depth was defined as the fraction of total T cells that were SARS-CoV-2-associated. Using the MIRA data, each spike-specific TCR was mapped to the spike region that the TCR reacts to and placed in a CD4 or CD8 class. Log10-transformed breadth and depth values were compared by one-way ANOVA with Sidak's multiple comparisons tests. As stored in TCRdb, this immuneACCESS dataset retains in-frame rearrangements with V and J assigned. A fraction of the clones does not appear; measured against another copy, unresolved V genes explain less than half of the discrepancy, and the remainder lacks a known reason. Clonal size and the V and J genes are those of that table, whereas D and trimming came from the DNA. This sample gives 250,000 to 300,000 clones in total; around 93% of them show up just once. Roughly 0.6% of the sample comes from the top ten.

The paper's findings and limits, for the study overall: The 56-69-year group was small, and its depth increase did not reach significance, likely because of low power. Conclusions about previously exposed vaccinees were limited because only a handful of AZD1222 recipients were SARS-CoV-2 seropositive at baseline. After two AZD1222 doses, spike-specific TCR breadth and depth were significantly higher than at day 0 and than in MenACWY recipients. Because no samples from the day 14 peak response were available, repertoires could be characterized only after the peak T cell response. Participants were mostly white British, with more females than males. The authors suggested clonal diversity may have been underestimated. Reportedly, close to half of the unique spike-specific TCRs recognized epitopes lying outside the regions that are mutated in the B.1.351 and B.1.1.7 variants. The vaccine-associated CD4 TCRs covered the entire spike protein, and the dominant responses fell in regions 160-218 and 743-854.

The starting material was peripheral blood, obtained 28 days after the second AZD1222 dose. The clonotype was recovered from an adult who received the AZD1222 COVID-19 vaccine. The V gene is TRBV2 and the J gene is TRBJ1-5, and possibly TRBD1, on 6 matching bases. CDR3 reads: CASSVWGRGNQPQHF. In nucleotide form, the sequence is TGTGCCAGCAGTGTTTGGGGAAGGGGGAATCAGCCCCAGCATTTT. The entire variable domain, with the stretches around the CDR3 drawn from the reference TRBV2 and TRBJ1-5 proteins, is EPEVTQTPSHQVTQMGQEVILRCVPISNHLYFYWYRQILGQKVEFLVSFYNNEISEKSEIFDDQFSVERPDGSNFTLKIRSTKLEDSAMYFCASSVWGRGNQPQHFGDGTRLSIL.